The 10 T cell receptor beta chains below all came from one sample that was sequenced in a study of breast tumors, draining lymph nodes, adjacent tissues. Breast cancer patients provided tissue from their axillary draining lymph nodes. One entry per CDR3 protein, called by TCRdb with MiXCR from the multiplex PCR reads. This sample carries approximately 180,000 distinct CDR3 sequences, about 33% of them seen once, and the ten largest clones take 3% to 4%. Input material: axillary lymph node tissue. These receptors originate from a female donor with breast cancer. Some clones in this sample may be carry-over from other donors' samples.

The chain combines TRBV2 with TRBJ1-5; D gene uncertain. Per the germline V gene, CDR1 is SNHLY and CDR2 is FYNNEI. The CDR3 totals 15 residues. Trimming stripped 2 bases from V and 9 bases from J, with 17 bases between. The chain's CDR3 is CASSEIRTVAGPQHF. For the CDR3, the DNA is TGTGCCAGCAGTGAAATTAGGACCGTCGCGGGGCCCCAGCATTTT.

This chain uses TRBV19 with TRBJ1-4; TRBD1 aligns across 7 bases. V dropped 2 bases and J dropped 6; count of bases not matched to a gene: 6. Germline loops: CDR1 LNHDA, CDR2 SQIVND (reference sequence). This CDR3 comprises 15 residues. In nucleotides, the CDR3 is TGTGCCAGTAGTATATGGAATACAGGGGATGAAAAACTGTTTTTT. Translating gives CASSIWNTGDEKLFF.

This clonotype was counted at least ten times. V and J are TRBV2 and TRBJ2-7; no clear D gene. The CDR3 is 12 amino acids. In germline, CDR1 is SNHLY, CDR2 FYNNEI. Trimming cost V 4 bases and J 3 bases, with 7 bases left between them. This CDR3 reads CASSGFNYEQYF. For the CDR3, the DNA is TGTGCCAGCAGTGGGTTTAACTACGAGCAGTACTTC.

At least ten counts were recorded for this clonotype. This chain links TRBV2 with TRBJ2-3; a weak D match, TRBD2 (6 bases). Germline values: CDR1 SNHLY, CDR2 FYNNEI. The CDR3 runs 16 residues. V lost 4 bases to trimming and J lost 5 bases, with 19 bases between them. Here the CDR3 DNA reads TGTGCCAGCAGTGGGTGGGACTCCCAACCCCTAGATACGCAGTATTTT. Protein product: CASSGWDSQPLDTQYF. The full variable domain, its missing parts supplied by reference TRBV2 and TRBJ2-3, is EPEVTQTPSHQVTQMGQEVILRCVPISNHLYFYWYRQILGQKVEFLVSFYNNEISEKSEIFDDQFSVERPDGSNFTLKIRSTKLEDSAMYFCASSGWDSQPLDTQYFGPGTRLTVL.

The sample holds a few counts of this clonotype. A read error may explain this, as a much larger clone is one base away. The chain joins TRBV20-1 to TRBJ2-1; 8 bases match TRBD2. The germline V gene has CDR1 DFQATT and CDR2 SNEGSKA (reference sequence). The CDR3 consists of 14 residues. CDR3 sequence: CSASYSGIYTEQFF. CDR3 bases: TGCAGTGCTAGTTATAGCGGGATCTACACTGAGCAGTTCTTC.

About this clonotype itself: A clone one base away is much larger, so this may be a read error. The chain is built from TRBV5-6 and TRBJ2-3; maybe TRBD1 (6 bases). This CDR3 spans 14 amino acids. Per the germline V gene, CDR1 is SGHDT and CDR2 is YYEEEE. V was trimmed by 4 bases and J by 4 bases, leaving 13 bases between them. The CDR3 DNA reads TGTGCCAGCAGCGGAGTGGGGGCGGCAGATACGCAGTATTTT. It translates to CASSGVGAADTQYF.

This clonotype was observed many times. V gene TRBV19 combines with J gene TRBJ1-3; possible D gene TRBD1, 5 bases. V was cut by 6 bases and J by 0 bases, with 21 bases left in between. This CDR3 comprises 18 residues. Germline V gives CDR1 LNHDA, CDR2 SQIVND (reference sequence). The CDR3 nucleotides read TGTGCCAGTAGCTCACTGGGGACTACAGGCACCTCTGGAAACACCATATATTTT. Its protein product is CASSSLGTTGTSGNTIYF.

This clonotype showed up many times. This chain connects TRBV27 to TRBJ1-6; D remains ambiguous. This CDR3 is built from 16 residues. Germline CDR1 MNHEY, CDR2 SMNVEV (reference sequence). The ends were cut back, 1 base at V and 0 bases at J, with 7 bases in the middle. CDR3 region: CASSLWGSSYNSPLHF. For the CDR3, the DNA is TGTGCCAGCAGTTTATGGGGTAGCTCCTATAATTCACCCCTCCACTTT.

This clonotype has a count of ten or more. The chain is built from TRBV6-5 and TRBJ1-5; D is unclear. Looked up from germline, CDR1 is MNHEY and CDR2 is SVGAGI. Trimming shortened V by 5 bases and J by 0 bases, and 14 bases separated the two germline ends. The length of the CDR3 is 16 residues. The CDR3 loop is CASSRYGRASNQPQHF. CDR3 coding DNA: TGTGCCAGCAGTCGTTACGGAAGAGCTAGCAATCAGCCCCAGCATTTT.

This clonotype was counted many times. The chain's CDR3 is CASSLAVRVNPTSGANVLTF. CDR3 bases: TGTGCCAGCAGCTTAGCGGTCAGGGTAAACCCAACCTCTGGGGCCAACGTCCTGACTTTC. The chain is built from TRBV11-2 and TRBJ2-6; D is possibly TRBD1 (5 bases). This CDR3 has 20 amino acids. Germline V gene sequence: CDR1 SGHAT, CDR2 FQNNGV. Deletions cut 1 base from V and 0 bases from J, with 19 bases between.